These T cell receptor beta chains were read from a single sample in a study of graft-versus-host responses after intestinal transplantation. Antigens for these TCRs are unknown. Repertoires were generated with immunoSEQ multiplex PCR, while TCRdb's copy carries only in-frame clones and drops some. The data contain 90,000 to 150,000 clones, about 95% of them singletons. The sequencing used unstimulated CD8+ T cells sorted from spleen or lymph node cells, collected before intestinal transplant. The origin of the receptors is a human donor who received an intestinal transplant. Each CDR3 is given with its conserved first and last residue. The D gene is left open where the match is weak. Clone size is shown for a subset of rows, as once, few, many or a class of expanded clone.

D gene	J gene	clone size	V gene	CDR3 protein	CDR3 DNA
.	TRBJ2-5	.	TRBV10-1	CASSESGPAGQETQYF	TGCGCCAGCAGTGAGTCCGGGCCCGCCGGTCAAGAGACCCAGTACTTC
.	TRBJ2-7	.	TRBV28	CASSSNDWGKGDPYEQYF	TGTGCCAGCAGTTCCAACGACTGGGGCAAGGGGGATCCCTACGAGCAGTACTTC
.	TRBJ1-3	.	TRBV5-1	CASSLEKSGISGNTIYF	TGCGCCAGCAGCTTGGAGAAATCGGGCATCTCTGGAAACACCATATATTTT
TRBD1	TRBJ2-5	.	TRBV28	CASSPRQGQYF	TGTGCCAGCAGTCCCCGACAGGGTCAGTACTTC
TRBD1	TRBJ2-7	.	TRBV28	CASSRDSYEQYF	TGTGCCAGCAGTCGGGACAGCTACGAGCAGTACTTC
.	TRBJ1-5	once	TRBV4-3	CASSRALENQPQHF	TGCGCCAGCAGCCGCGCTCTGGAGAATCAGCCCCAGCATTTT
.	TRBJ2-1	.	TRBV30	CAGRYRDSYNEQFF	TGTGCCGGGAGGTACAGGGACTCCTACAATGAGCAGTTCTTC
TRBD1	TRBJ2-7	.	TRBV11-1	CASSFGTVTYEQYF	TGTGCCAGCAGCTTTGGGACAGTCACCTACGAGCAGTACTTC
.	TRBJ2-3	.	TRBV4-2	CASSLILADTQYF	TGTGCCAGCAGCCTCATCCTGGCGGATACGCAGTATTTT
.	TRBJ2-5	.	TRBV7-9	CASSLGRPSGETQYF	TGTGCCAGCAGCCTCGGACGCCCCTCCGGGGAGACCCAGTACTTC
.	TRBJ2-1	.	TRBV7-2	CASSFLGTDNEQFF	TGTGCCAGCAGCTTCCTAGGGACTGACAATGAGCAGTTCTTC
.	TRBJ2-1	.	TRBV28	CASSFRGRGGGLAVNEQFF	TGTGCCAGCAGTTTTAGGGGGAGAGGGGGAGGGCTAGCGGTCAATGAGCAGTTCTTC
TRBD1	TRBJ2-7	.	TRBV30	CACRDSSGEQYF	TGTGCCTGCCGGGACAGCTCGGGCGAGCAGTACTTC
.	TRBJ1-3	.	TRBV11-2	CASSSPQTDFGNTIYF	TGTGCCAGCAGCTCCCCCCAGACCGATTTTGGAAACACCATATATTTT
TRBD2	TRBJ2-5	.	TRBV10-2	CATSGTSGQETQYF	TGCGCCACTTCCGGGACTAGCGGACAAGAGACCCAGTACTTC
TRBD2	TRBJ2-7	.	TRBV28	CASSISGTSGYEQYF	TGTGCCAGCAGTATCTCCGGGACTAGCGGCTACGAGCAGTACTTC
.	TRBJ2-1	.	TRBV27	CASSFGNEQFF	TGTGCCAGCAGTTTTGGAAATGAGCAGTTCTTC
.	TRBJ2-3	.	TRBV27	CASSLYPDTQYF	TGTGCCAGCAGTTTATACCCAGATACGCAGTATTTT
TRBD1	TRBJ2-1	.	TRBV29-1	CSGRTGGLYNEQFF	TGCAGCGGCAGGACAGGGGGACTCTACAATGAGCAGTTCTTC
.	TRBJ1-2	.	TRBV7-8	CASSLISPPNYGYTF	TGTGCCAGCAGCCTCATATCCCCTCCTAACTATGGCTACACCTTC
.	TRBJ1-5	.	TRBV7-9	CASSSDTGKPQHF	TGTGCCAGCAGCTCGGACACTGGTAAGCCCCAGCATTTT
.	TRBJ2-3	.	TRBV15	CATSRDRGTDTQYF	TGTGCCACCAGCAGAGACAGGGGCACAGATACGCAGTATTTT
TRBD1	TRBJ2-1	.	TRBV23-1	CASSQSRRGHYNEQFF	TGCGCCAGCAGTCAATCTCGCAGGGGGCACTACAATGAGCAGTTCTTC
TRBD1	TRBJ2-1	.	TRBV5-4	CASSFESDQGVQQFF	TGTGCCAGCAGCTTTGAGTCCGACCAGGGGGTCCAGCAGTTCTTC
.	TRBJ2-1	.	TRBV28	CASSLGPIEFF	TGTGCCAGCAGTTTGGGGCCAATTGAGTTCTTC